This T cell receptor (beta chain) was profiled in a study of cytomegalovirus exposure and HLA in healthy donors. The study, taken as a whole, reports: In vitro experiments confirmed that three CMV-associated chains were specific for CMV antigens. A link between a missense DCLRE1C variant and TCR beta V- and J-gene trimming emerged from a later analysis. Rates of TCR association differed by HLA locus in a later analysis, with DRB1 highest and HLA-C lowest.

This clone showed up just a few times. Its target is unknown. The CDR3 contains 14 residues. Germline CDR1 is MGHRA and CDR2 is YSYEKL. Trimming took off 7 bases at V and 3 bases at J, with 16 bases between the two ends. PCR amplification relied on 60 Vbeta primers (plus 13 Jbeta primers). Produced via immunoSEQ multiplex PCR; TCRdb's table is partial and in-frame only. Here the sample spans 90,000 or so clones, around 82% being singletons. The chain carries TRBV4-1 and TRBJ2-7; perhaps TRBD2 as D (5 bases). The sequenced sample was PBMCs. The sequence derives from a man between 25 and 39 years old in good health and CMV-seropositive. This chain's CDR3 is CASNPGGSDYEQYF. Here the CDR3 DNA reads TGCGCCAGCAACCCAGGAGGATCAGACTACGAGCAGTACTTC.